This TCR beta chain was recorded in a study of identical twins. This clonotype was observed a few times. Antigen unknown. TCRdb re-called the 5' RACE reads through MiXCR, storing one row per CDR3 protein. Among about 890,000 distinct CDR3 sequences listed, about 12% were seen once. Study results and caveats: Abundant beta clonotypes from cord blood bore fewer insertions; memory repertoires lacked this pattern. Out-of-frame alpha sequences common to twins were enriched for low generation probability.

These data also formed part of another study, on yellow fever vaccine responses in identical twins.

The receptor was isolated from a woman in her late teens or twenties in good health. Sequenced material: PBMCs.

The CDR3 reads CASSFGEGTDTQYF. In nucleotides, the CDR3 is TGTGCCAGCAGTTTCGGGGAGGGCACAGATACGCAGTATTTT. This chain uses TRBV12-3 or TRBV12-4 with TRBJ2-3; perhaps TRBD2 as D (6 bases). The CDR3 contains 14 residues. Trimming stripped 3 bases from V and 1 base from J, with 8 bases between.